Given below is one T cell receptor beta chain in context. No antigen is known for it. This sample is drawn from a study of cytomegalovirus exposure and HLA in healthy donors. In the PCR, 60 Vbeta and 13 Jbeta primers were used. Produced via immunoSEQ multiplex PCR; TCRdb's table is partial and in-frame only. The data show roughly 73,000 clones, roughly four fifths seen once. Study-wide results and caveats: Previously analyzed data showed that most TCR beta V segments were productive at a frequency of about 87% or about 30%.

Trimming pared 3 bases from V and 5 bases from J, leaving 20 bases between. The germline V gene encodes CDR1 GTSNPN and CDR2 SVGIG (reference sequence). The CDR3 contains 17 residues. The sample taken for sequencing was PBMCs. The origin of this receptor is a man aged 70-80 years in good health and CMV-seronegative. The chain employs TRBV30 and TRBJ1-6; no reliable D call. CDR3 in amino acids: CAWSQVLFNRHNSPLHF. The CDR3 DNA is TGTGCCTGGAGCCAGGTGCTATTTAATCGCCATAATTCACCCCTCCACTTT.